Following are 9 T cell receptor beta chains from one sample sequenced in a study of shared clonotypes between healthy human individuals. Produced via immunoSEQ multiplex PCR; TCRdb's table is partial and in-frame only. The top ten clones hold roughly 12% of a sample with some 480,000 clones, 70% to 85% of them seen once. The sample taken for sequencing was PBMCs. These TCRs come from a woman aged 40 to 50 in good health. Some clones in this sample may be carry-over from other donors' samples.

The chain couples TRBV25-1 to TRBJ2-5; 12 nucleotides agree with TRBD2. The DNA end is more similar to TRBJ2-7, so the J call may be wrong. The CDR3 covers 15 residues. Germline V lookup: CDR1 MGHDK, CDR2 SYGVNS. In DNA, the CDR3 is TGTGCCAGCAGGCGGACTAGCGGGAAAGCCTACGAGCAGTACTTC. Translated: CASRRTSGKAYEQYF.

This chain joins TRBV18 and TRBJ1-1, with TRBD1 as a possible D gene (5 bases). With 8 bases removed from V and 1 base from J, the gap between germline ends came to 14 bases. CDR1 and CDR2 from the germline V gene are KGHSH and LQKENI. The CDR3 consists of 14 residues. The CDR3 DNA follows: TGTGCCAGCATACCGACGGGGCGGAACACTGAAGCTTTCTTT. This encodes CASIPTGRNTEAFF.

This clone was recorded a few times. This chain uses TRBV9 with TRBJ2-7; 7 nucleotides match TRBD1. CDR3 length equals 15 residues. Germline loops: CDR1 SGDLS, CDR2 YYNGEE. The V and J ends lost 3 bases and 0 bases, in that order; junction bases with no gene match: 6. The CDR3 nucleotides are TGTGCCAGCAGCGCTGCAGGGGACAGCTCCTACGAGCAGTACTTC. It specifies CASSAAGDSSYEQYF.

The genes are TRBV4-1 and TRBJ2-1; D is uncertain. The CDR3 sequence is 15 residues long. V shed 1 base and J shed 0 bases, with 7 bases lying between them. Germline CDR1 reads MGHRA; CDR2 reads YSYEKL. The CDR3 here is CASSQGPGSYNEQFF. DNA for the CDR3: TGCGCCAGCAGCCAAGGCCCGGGCTCCTACAATGAGCAGTTCTTC.

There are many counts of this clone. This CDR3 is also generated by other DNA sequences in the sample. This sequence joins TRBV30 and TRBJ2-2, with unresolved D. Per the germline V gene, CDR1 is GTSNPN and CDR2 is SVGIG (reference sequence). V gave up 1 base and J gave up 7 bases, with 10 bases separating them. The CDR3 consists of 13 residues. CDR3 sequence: CAWSGRRVGELFF. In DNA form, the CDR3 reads TGTGCCTGGAGTGGCCGGCGTGTCGGGGAGCTGTTTTTT.

The CDR3 loop reads CSVAGRLSGETQYF. CDR3 in DNA: TGCAGCGTTGCGGGGAGGCTAAGCGGGGAGACCCAGTACTTC. This chain links TRBV29-1 with TRBJ2-5; TRBD2 is a possible D gene (6 bases). The germline V and J ends were trimmed by 4 bases and 5 bases, with 17 bases remaining between them. Germline CDR1 SQVTM, CDR2 ANQGSEA. This CDR3 is 14 amino acids long.

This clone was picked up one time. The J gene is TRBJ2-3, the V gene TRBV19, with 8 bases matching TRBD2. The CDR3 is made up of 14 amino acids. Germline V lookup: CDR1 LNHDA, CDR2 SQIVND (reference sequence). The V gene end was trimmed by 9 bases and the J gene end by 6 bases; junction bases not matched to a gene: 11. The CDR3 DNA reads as TGTGCCAGCGCTGGACTAGCCGAGCCGGATACGCAGTATTTT. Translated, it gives CASAGLAEPDTQYF.

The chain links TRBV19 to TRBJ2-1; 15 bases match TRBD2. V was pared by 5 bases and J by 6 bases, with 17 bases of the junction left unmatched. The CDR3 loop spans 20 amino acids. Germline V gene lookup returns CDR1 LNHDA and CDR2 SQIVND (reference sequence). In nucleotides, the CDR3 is TGTGCCAGTAGTCTGCGCCCGGGACTAGCGGGAGGATCCCGGCTCAATGAGCAGTTCTTC. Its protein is CASSLRPGLAGGSRLNEQFF. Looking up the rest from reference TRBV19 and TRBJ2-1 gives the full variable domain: DGGITQSPKYLFRKEGQNVTLSCEQNLNHDAMYWYRQDPGQGLRLIYYSQIVNDFQKGDIAEGYSVSREKKESFPLTVTSAQKNPTAFYLCASSLRPGLAGGSRLNEQFFGPGTRLTVL.

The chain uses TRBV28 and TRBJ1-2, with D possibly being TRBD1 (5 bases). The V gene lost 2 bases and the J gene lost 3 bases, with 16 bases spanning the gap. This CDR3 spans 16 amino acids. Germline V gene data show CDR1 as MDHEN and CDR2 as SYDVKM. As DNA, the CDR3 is TGTGCCAGCAGTTTAGTCATTTGGCAGGGCGACTATGGCTACACCTTC. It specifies CASSLVIWQGDYGYTF.